This section outlines one TCR beta chain sequence together with its context. This entry belongs to a study of radiotherapy plus CTLA-4 blockade in lung cancer. The assay was immunoSEQ multiplex PCR, and TCRdb's table has in-frame clones only and misses some. The sample shows tens of thousands of clones, approximately 77% of them seen only once. The CDR3 length is 19 residues. Germline values: CDR1 MNHEY, CDR2 SMNVEV (reference sequence). The ends lost 4 bases at V and 1 base at J; junction bases unmatched: 13. This clonotype was obtained from a human donor with non-small cell lung cancer that progressed on radiotherapy plus ipilimumab. The specimen comprised peripheral blood, sampled from a patient treated with radiotherapy plus ipilimumab. The chain employs TRBV27 and TRBJ2-6; TRBD1 matches 7 bases. The CDR3, as DNA: TGTGCCAGCAGTTCCCCCGGGGCAGGGGGTGTGTCTGGGGCCAACGTCCTGACTTTC. As protein: CASSSPGAGGVSGANVLTF.